This T cell receptor beta chain was identified during a study of metastatic and nonmetastatic thyroid tumors. Study overall: Comparative analysis of repertoires was undertaken across blood and tumor or nodule tissue obtained from malignant and benign thyroid patients. Overall study results and limits: Within blood and tumor, benign nodules reportedly had significantly lower TCR beta diversity than malignant thyroid tumors did.

This clone was observed a handful of times. Its antigen is unidentified. Until they underwent thyroid surgery, no patient had received any treatment. TCRdb used MiXCR to call clones anew from the PCR reads. This sample carries tens of thousands of clones, around 33% of them seen once, and the ten largest clones take 15% to 20%. V shed 7 bases and J shed 0 bases, with 6 bases lying between them. Looked up from germline, CDR1 is MNHNS and CDR2 is SASEGT. This CDR3 region has 12 residues. This TCR derives from a female donor with papillary thyroid cancer or a benign thyroid nodule (not recorded which). Some clones in this sample may be carry-over from other donors' samples. This chain joins TRBV6-1 and TRBJ1-2; D is undetermined. The sequenced sample consisted of tumor tissue. The CDR3 nucleotides read TGTGCCAGCACCTTGGCTAACTATGGCTACACCTTC. The encoded protein is CASTLANYGYTF.